This entry describes one TCR beta chain. The sample holds many counts of this clone. The target of this receptor is not known. No per-base quality is available; no much larger clone lies one base away. The sample belongs to a study of T cells after posttransplantation cyclophosphamide listed by TCRdb under 2016. For the wider study: T cell repertoire reconstitution was tracked by TRB sequencing after myeloablative bone marrow transplantation in which posttransplantation cyclophosphamide was used as GVHD prophylaxis. Antigen receptor sequencing covered samples from a few dozen PTCy-treated patients and about 17 of their related bone marrow donors. Blood from all 35 or so PTCy patients who had 1-year posttransplant specimens underwent TRB sequencing. In 3 patients, up to roughly 3 additional blood samples taken between 2 and 5.2 years after transplant also underwent TRB sequencing, as did pretransplant blood from several patients. TRA and TRB clonality were tightly correlated in about 10 samples, so subsequent TCR analyses focused on TRB only. Public TRB sequences were compared against a database of over 3,600 sequences linked to responses to pathogens, tumor antigens, self-antigens and alloantigens. Here is what the overall study found, with its caveats: Across under 50 patients, recipient CMV seropositivity and CMV reactivation were highly associated with TRB clonality; PTCy diversity was similar to CNI/methotrexate controls. The TRB repertoires of T cells infiltrating skin or GI tract showed only limited overlap with the TRB repertoires of T cells in blood. Donor-recipient similarity was low at 1-2 months but increased during the first year, and donor CD8+ memory clones often dominated later blood repertoires.

Per the germline V gene, SGHRS is the CDR1 and YFSETQ is the CDR2. At the junction V is shortened by 6 bases and J by 8 bases; bases outside the gene matches: 10. Counted from cysteine to phenylalanine, this CDR3 has 15 amino acids. The entry retains the CDR3 DNA only, 45 bases that are in frame from base 1. Related bone marrow donors provided peripheral blood samples on the day of marrow donation. Peripheral blood and bone marrow mononuclear cells were isolated by Ficoll-Hypaque density centrifugation and were cryopreserved. Genomic DNA was the input for TRB sequencing, which was run either with the immunoSEQ assay at survey resolution or with the hsTCRB kit. The paper's processing steps were these. Initial read processing used immunoSEQ software, and repertoire analyses used the LymphoSeq R package. Clonality was calculated as 1 minus normalized Shannon entropy, and the Gini coefficient was also calculated for each TRB dataset. Phenotypes of unsorted samples were inferred by mapping TRB sequences from sorted subsets of the recipient or donor onto the same recipient's unsorted samples. TCRdb limited this immuneACCESS table to in-frame rearrangements with V and J called. A share of clones is missing; checked studies link under half to unresolved V genes, and the rest is unexplained. V and J calls and clone size are as listed in that table; D and trimming were resolved from the DNA. The sample counts about 25,000 clones, each observed more than once. Around 4.4% of the sample rests with the top ten.

The source material was PBMCs. The sequence derives from a woman between 50 and 59 years old in good health, CMV-negative, and a related stem cell transplant donor. The V and J segments used are TRBV5-1 and TRBJ2-1; 11 central nucleotides agree with TRBD2. The CDR3 has the sequence CASTIAGGIYDEQFF. The DNA reads as follows: TGCGCCAGCACCATAGCGGGAGGGATTTACGATGAGCAGTTCTTC.